This is a list of T cell receptor beta chains from one sample in a study of T cells in Graves' hyperthyroidism and ophthalmopathy. TCRdb fed the multiplex PCR reads into MiXCR, producing one record per CDR3 protein. The repertoire holds roughly 720,000 distinct CDR3 sequences, with approximately 15% as singletons. Sequencing used blood. These receptors were collected from a man aged 50-59 years with Graves' hyperthyroidism. The CDR3 runs from the conserved cysteine through the conserved F or W. The order of the fields is J gene, D gene, V gene, clone size, CDR3 DNA, CDR3 protein. D genes are given only for firm matches. Some rows have no size entry. The others give once, few or many, or a class for an expanded clone.

TRBJ2-5	TRBD2	TRBV28	many	TGTGCCAGCGGCCTAGGGACTAGCGGGAGTTACGCGTCAAGTCTTGAGACCCAGTACTTC	CASGLGTSGSYASSLETQYF
TRBJ2-1	.	TRBV15	few	TGTGCCACCAGCAGAGATCGAGGGGTATGGGGCAATGAGCAGTTCTTC	CATSRDRGVWGNEQFF
TRBJ2-1	TRBD1	TRBV24-1	.	TGTGCCACCAGTGGCACCATAAGGGGGCATGAGCAGTTCTTC	CATSGTIRGHEQFF
TRBJ2-1	.	TRBV10-3	many	TGTGCCATCAGAACCTCGGGGGATGAGCAGTTCTTC	CAIRTSGDEQFF
TRBJ1-2	.	TRBV20-1	.	TGCAGTGCTAGAGCCCAGGGGTACGACTATGGCTACACCTTC	CSARAQGYDYGYTF
TRBJ2-7	.	TRBV3-1	many	TGTGCCAGCAGCCAATTATCCTACGAGCAGTACTTC	CASSQLSYEQYF
TRBJ2-3	TRBD2	TRBV11-2	.	TGTGCCAGCAGCCCAATAGCGGGAGCCCGCACAGATACGCAGTATTTT	CASSPIAGARTDTQYF
TRBJ1-6	.	TRBV28	many	TGTGCCAGCAGTTTAGCCTGGGATTCACCCCTCCACTTT	CASSLAWDSPLHF
TRBJ1-4	TRBD1	TRBV6-1	few	TGTGCCAGCAGTGACCGGGACAGCCTTAATGAAAAACTGTTTTTT	CASSDRDSLNEKLFF
TRBJ2-1	.	TRBV13	few	TGTGCCAGCAGCTTAGAGGGGGACTCGTCCTACAATGAGCAGTTCTTC	CASSLEGDSSYNEQFF
TRBJ2-3	.	TRBV24-1	few	TGTGCCACCAGTGATTTAAAAGGGTCCGATACGCAGTATTTT	CATSDLKGSDTQYF
TRBJ2-3	.	TRBV7-3	many	TGTGCCAGCAGCGTAGTTGGGGCAGGGGGCACAGATACGCAGTATTTT	CASSVVGAGGTDTQYF
TRBJ1-2	.	TRBV3-1	.	TGTGCCAGCAGCCCTCGGAGGTTCTATGGCTACACCTTC	CASSPRRFYGYTF
TRBJ2-1	TRBD2	TRBV11-2	many	TGTGCCAGCAGCTTTACCCCTCTAGCGGGAGGGAATAATGAGCAGTTCTTC	CASSFTPLAGGNNEQFF
TRBJ2-7	.	TRBV20-1	few	TGCAGTGTCGGGGCAGTAAATTCCTACAAGCAGTACTTC	CSVGAVNSYKQYF
TRBJ1-5	.	TRBV4-1	few	TGCGCCAGCAGCCTACTTCCCCTGCGTTGGGGGGTCCCCCAGCCCCAGCATTTT	CASSLLPLRWGVPQPQHF
TRBJ1-2	.	TRBV6-1	many	TGTGCCAGCACGCGAGGCCTTCGCTATGGCTACACCTTC	CASTRGLRYGYTF
TRBJ1-1	.	TRBV2	many	TGTGCCAGCAGTGAAATGGGATCTACATTGAACACTGAAGCTTTCTTT	CASSEMGSTLNTEAFF
TRBJ2-5	.	TRBV24-1	many	TGTGCCACCAGTGGAAGCCCTTTGGGGACCCAGTACTTC	CATSGSPLGTQYF
TRBJ1-5	TRBD1	TRBV2	.	TGTGCCAGCAGTGATGACAGGGAGGGCTGGAATCAGCCCCAGCATTTT	CASSDDREGWNQPQHF
TRBJ1-1	TRBD1	TRBV28	many	TGTGCCAGCAGTTCGGGACAGGCCGGGGTCTTT	CASSSGQAGVF
TRBJ2-3	TRBD2	TRBV27	many	TGTGCCAGCAGCCCGATTAGCGGGACCCTACTCACAGATACGCAGTATTTT	CASSPISGTLLTDTQYF
TRBJ2-1	TRBD2	TRBV29-1	.	TGCAGCGTTGAGGACGCAGCGGGACTAGCGAGACATGAGCAGTTCTTC	CSVEDAAGLARHEQFF
TRBJ1-2	.	TRBV7-8	many	TGTGCCAGCAGCCTCGCAGTGGATGGCTACACCTTC	CASSLAVDGYTF
TRBJ2-2	TRBD2	TRBV11-3	.	TGTGCCAGCAGCTTAACTTGGACTAGCGGGAGCGCCGGGGAGCTGTTTTTT	CASSLTWTSGSAGELFF
TRBJ1-4	TRBD1	TRBV25-1	few	TGTGCCAGCAGTGAGGGACAGCATCATAATGAAAAACTGTTTTTT	CASSEGQHHNEKLFF
TRBJ2-6	.	TRBV27	many	TGTGCCAGCAGTTTCCATCCTCGACAGGACCCTGGGGCCAACGTCCTGACTTTC	CASSFHPRQDPGANVLTF
TRBJ2-3	TRBD2	TRBV28	many	TGTGCCAGCAGCAAAACTAGCGGAACGACAGATACGCAGTATTTT	CASSKTSGTTDTQYF
TRBJ1-2	.	TRBV6-2/TRBV6-3	.	TGTGCCAGCAGGAGTGAATTCGGAGGCTACACCTTC	CASRSEFGGYTF
TRBJ1-6	.	TRBV15	few	TGTGCCACCAGCAGAGAAGGACAAAATTCACCCCTCCACTTT	CATSREGQNSPLHF
TRBJ2-1	TRBD2	TRBV27	many	TGTGCCAGCAGACGCTCCGGGACTATATTCAATGAGCAGTTCTTC	CASRRSGTIFNEQFF
TRBJ2-5	TRBD2	TRBV11-2	many	TGTGCCAGCTGGAAAGGGAGGGAGGGGGAGACCCAGTACTTC	CASWKGREGETQYF
TRBJ2-7	TRBD2	TRBV20-1	.	TGCAGTGCTCCCCGGGGGGCTAGCGGGAGACCCTACGAGCAGTACTTC	CSAPRGASGRPYEQYF
TRBJ2-3	TRBD1	TRBV20-1	many	TGCAGTGCTGCACTAGGGACAGGGGTCTCACAATCCACAGATACGCAGTATTTT	CSAALGTGVSQSTDTQYF
TRBJ2-1	TRBD2	TRBV18	many	TGTGCCAGCTCATTGGTAGCGGGACCAAATGAGCAGTTCTTC	CASSLVAGPNEQFF
TRBJ1-6	.	TRBV27	many	TGTGCCAGCAGTTTAAAGGCGAACTCCTATAATTCACCCCTCCACTTT	CASSLKANSYNSPLHF
TRBJ2-1	TRBD2	TRBV28	.	TGTGCCAGCAGTCCCCTGACTAGCGCCAAAAGGAATGAGCAGTTCTTC	CASSPLTSAKRNEQFF
TRBJ1-4	.	TRBV27	.	TGTGCCAGCAGTAAACAGGGCGGGTTTGGGGAAAAACTGTTTTTT	CASSKQGGFGEKLFF
TRBJ2-5	.	TRBV14	.	TGTGCCAGCAGCCAAGGGTACGGGACGGAGACCCAGTACTTC	CASSQGYGTETQYF
TRBJ1-5	.	TRBV30	.	TGTGCCTGGAGTGTACAAGGGTTTTTTAGCAATCAGCCCCAGCATTTT	CAWSVQGFFSNQPQHF
TRBJ2-1	TRBD2	TRBV20-1	.	TGCAGTGCTAGACCGGGACTAGTGGGTGAGCAGTTCTTC	CSARPGLVGEQFF
TRBJ2-1	.	TRBV29-1	.	TGCAGCGTTGAAGGGTTGAGGGCCCATGAGCAGTTCTTC	CSVEGLRAHEQFF
TRBJ2-4	.	TRBV29-1	.	TGCAGCGTTCGGCTGGGGTGGGACACGAAAAACATTCAGTACTTC	CSVRLGWDTKNIQYF
TRBJ1-2	.	TRBV12-3/TRBV12-4	.	TGTGCCATCTCCAGGGAATATGGCTACACCTTC	CAISREYGYTF
TRBJ2-7	.	TRBV12-3/TRBV12-4	.	TGTGCCAGCAGTTTCTTAGGGCCCGGCGAGCAGTACTTC	CASSFLGPGEQYF
TRBJ1-2	.	TRBV3-1	many	TGTGCCAGCAGCCAAGGTCCAGGTGGCTACACCTTC	CASSQGPGGYTF